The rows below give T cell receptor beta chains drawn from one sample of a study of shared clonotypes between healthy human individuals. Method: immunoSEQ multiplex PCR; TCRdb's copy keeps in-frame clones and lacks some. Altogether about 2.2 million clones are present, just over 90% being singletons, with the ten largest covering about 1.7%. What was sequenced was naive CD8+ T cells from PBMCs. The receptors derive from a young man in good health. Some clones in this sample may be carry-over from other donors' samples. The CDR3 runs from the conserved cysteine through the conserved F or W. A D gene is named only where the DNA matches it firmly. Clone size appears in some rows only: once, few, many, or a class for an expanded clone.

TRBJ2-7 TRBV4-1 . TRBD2 CASSQDGGLAGSFSYEQYF TGCGCCAGCAGCCAAGATGGGGGACTAGCGGGCTCATTTTCCTACGAGCAGTACTTC
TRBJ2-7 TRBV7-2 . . CASSSGTGFYEQYF TGTGCCAGCAGCTCCGGGACTGGCTTCTACGAGCAGTACTTC
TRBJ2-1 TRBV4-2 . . CASSLERAENEQFF TGTGCCAGCAGCCTCGAAAGGGCGGAGAATGAGCAGTTCTTC
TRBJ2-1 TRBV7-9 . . CASSFLDEQFF TGTGCCAGCAGCTTTCTAGATGAGCAGTTCTTC
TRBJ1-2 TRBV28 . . CASSREVGVLLGYTF TGTGCCAGCAGTAGAGAGGTGGGGGTTTTGCTTGGCTACACCTTC
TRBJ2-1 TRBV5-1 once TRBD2 CASSEGLAGEGTSYNEQFF TGCGCCAGCAGCGAGGGACTAGCGGGAGAAGGGACCTCCTACAATGAGCAGTTCTTC
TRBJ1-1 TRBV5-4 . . CASSPTRRTITMNTEAFF TGTGCCAGCAGCCCAACCCGACGGACTATCACCATGAACACTGAAGCTTTCTTT
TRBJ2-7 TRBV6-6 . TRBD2 CASSYPSGKGAYEQYF TGTGCCAGCAGTTACCCCAGCGGGAAGGGCGCCTACGAGCAGTACTTC
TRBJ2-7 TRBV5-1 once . CASSTGRAGYDEQYF TGCGCCAGCAGCACCGGACGGGCCGGCTATGACGAGCAGTACTTC
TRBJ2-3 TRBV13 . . CASTPPPRSSTDTQYF TGTGCCAGCACCCCGCCGCCCCGGTCTAGCACAGATACGCAGTATTTT
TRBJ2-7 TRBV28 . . CASSFPTDHAYEQYF TGTGCCAGCAGTTTCCCGACAGACCATGCCTACGAGCAGTACTTC
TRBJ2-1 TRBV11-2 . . CASSPTSFGHSSYNEQFF TGTGCCAGCAGCCCTACTAGCTTCGGCCACTCGTCGTACAATGAGCAGTTCTTC
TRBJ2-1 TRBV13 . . CASSREQFF TGTGCCAGCAGCCGTGAGCAGTTCTTC
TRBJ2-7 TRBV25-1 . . CASSDFSGEQYF TGTGCCAGCAGTGATTTTAGCGGCGAGCAGTACTTC
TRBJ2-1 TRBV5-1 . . CASSLVVGNYYNEQFF TGCGCCAGCAGCTTGGTTGTAGGTAACTACTACAATGAGCAGTTCTTC
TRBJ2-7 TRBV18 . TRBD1 CASSPLRQGYYEQYF TGTGCCAGCTCACCACTGCGACAGGGCTACTACGAGCAGTACTTC
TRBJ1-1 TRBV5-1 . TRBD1 CASSVWTGRHTEAFF TGCGCCAGCAGCGTGTGGACAGGGCGCCACACTGAAGCTTTCTTT
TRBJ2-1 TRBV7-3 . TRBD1 CASSLRGGQGKDDEQFF TGTGCCAGCAGCTTAAGAGGGGGACAGGGCAAGGATGATGAGCAGTTCTTC
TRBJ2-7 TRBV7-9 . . CASSPGRQGSSYEQYF TGTGCCAGCAGCCCTGGGCGGCAGGGGAGCTCCTACGAGCAGTACTTC
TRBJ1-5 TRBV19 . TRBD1 CASSRDRDNQPQHF TGTGCCAGTAGCAGGGACAGGGATAATCAGCCCCAGCATTTT
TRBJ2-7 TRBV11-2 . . CASSLDRGPAYEQYF TGTGCCAGCAGCTTAGACCGGGGTCCTGCCTACGAGCAGTACTTC
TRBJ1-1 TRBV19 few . CASSMGGEAFF TGTGCCAGTAGTATGGGCGGTGAAGCTTTCTTT
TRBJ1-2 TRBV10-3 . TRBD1 CAISEPGTGHGYTF TGTGCCATCAGTGAGCCCGGGACAGGGCATGGCTACACCTTC
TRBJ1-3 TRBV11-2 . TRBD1 CASSLYRGSAGNTIYF TGTGCCAGCAGCTTATACAGGGGGTCCGCTGGAAACACCATATATTTT
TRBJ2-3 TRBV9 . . CASSVWRGDDTQYF TGTGCCAGCAGCGTATGGAGAGGGGACGATACGCAGTATTTT